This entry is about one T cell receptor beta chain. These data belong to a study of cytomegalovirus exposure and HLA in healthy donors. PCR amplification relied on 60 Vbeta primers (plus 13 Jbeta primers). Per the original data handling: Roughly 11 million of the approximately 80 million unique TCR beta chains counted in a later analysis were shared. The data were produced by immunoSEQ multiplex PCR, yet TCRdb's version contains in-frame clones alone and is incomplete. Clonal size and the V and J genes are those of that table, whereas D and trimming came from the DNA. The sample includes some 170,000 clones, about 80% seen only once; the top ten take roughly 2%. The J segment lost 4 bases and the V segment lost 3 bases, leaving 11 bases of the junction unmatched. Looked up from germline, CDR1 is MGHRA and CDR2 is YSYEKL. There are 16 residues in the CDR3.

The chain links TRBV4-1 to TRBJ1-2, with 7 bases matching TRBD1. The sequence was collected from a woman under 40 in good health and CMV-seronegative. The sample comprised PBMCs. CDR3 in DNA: TGCGCCAGCAGCCACGACAAGAGGGGGCCTAGCTATGGCTACACCTTC. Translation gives CASSHDKRGPSYGYTF.